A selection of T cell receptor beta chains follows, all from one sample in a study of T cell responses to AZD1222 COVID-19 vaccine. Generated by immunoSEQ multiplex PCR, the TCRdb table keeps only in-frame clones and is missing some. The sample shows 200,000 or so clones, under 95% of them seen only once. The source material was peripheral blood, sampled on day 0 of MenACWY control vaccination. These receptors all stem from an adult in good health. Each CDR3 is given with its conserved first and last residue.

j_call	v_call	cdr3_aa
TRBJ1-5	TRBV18	CASSPGQENQPQHF
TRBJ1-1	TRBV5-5	CASSWAGQSNTEAFF
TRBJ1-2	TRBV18	CASSRDSNYGYTF
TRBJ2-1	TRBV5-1	CASSLPTNEQFF
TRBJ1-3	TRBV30	CAWGRRTSGNTIYF
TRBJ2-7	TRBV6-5	CASSYEGLKREQYF
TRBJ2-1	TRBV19	CASSIDGTMGSYNEQFF
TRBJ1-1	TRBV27	CASSPWAGNTEAFF
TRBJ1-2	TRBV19	CASSPTSYGSGYGYTF
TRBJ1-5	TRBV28	CASSLEGRGSNQPQHF
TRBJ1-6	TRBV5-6	CASSPGFTSGRNSPLHF
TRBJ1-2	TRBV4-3	CASSQELGDTYYGYTF
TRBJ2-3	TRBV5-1	CASSLAGGDTQYF
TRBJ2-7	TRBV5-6	CASSLEVGYEQYF
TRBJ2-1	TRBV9	CASSVAASVNEQFF
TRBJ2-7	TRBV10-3	CAISYTGAYEQYF
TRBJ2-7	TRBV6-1	CASSERGRTWGYEQYF
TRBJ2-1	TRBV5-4	CASSAGLAGFDEQFF
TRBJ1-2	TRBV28	CASEGPTENYGYTF
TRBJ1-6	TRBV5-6	CASSLAGQGLAPLHF
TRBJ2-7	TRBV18	CASSPGAGAGEQYF
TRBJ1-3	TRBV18	CASSPPITAGNTIYF
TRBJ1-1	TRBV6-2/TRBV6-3	CASSQGSGAFF
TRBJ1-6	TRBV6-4	CASIRQGLNSPLHF
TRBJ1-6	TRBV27	CARGSPLHF
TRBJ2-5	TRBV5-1	CASRSSGEGTQYF
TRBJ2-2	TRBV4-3	CASSPRRTGELFF
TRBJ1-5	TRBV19	CASRGLRTDFNQPQHF
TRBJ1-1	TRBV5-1	CASSLDIGYTEAFF
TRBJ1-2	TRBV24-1	CATSDPGQPNYGYTF
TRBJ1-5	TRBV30	CAWSAGQPNQPQHF
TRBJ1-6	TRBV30	CAQTRAESSYNSPLHF
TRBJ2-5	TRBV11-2	CASSSGPKGETQYF
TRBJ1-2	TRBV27	CASSLSGGYGYTF
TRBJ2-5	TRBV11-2	CASSLSSGWAETQYF
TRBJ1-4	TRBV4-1	CASSHRGQEIEKLFF
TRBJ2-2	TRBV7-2	CASSSLGQPTGELFF
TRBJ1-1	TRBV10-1	CASSDKTGGKTEAFF
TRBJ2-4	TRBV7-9	CASSFGLAGGPKNIQYF
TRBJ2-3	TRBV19	CASSMTGLTDTQYF
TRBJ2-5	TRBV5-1	CASRTAIQGQETQYF
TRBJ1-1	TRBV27	CASSPLQGNTEAFF
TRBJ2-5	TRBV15	CATSRGTAQETQYF
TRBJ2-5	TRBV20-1	CSASGQETQYF
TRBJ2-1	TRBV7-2	CASSLNSVGYEQFF
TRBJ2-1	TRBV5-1	CASSHYLAGGSGEQFF
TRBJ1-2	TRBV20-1	CSAGDDYGYTF
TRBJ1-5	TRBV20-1	CSASLGPMNQPQHF
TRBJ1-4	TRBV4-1	CASSQGQGPTNEKLFF
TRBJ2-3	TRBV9	CASSARGVDTQYF
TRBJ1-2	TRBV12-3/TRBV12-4	CASIPQVFYGYTF
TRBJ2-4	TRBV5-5	CASSLAGTSGNIQYF
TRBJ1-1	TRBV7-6	CASSSRQGATNTEAFF